This T cell receptor beta chain was found in a study of low-dose radiotherapy and immunotherapy resistance in tumors. With TRAV- and TRBV-specific primers, first-strand cDNA was made, covering the alpha and beta chains. A constant-region primer paired with the V-primer adapter amplified TCRs over approximately 19 PCR cycles. MiXCR was run by TCRdb on the reads, yielding one entry per CDR3 protein. The table lists tens of thousands of distinct CDR3 sequences, over 15% of them singletons. V lost 1 base and J lost 2, with 15 bases in between. In germline, CDR1 is SGHAT, CDR2 FQNNGV. This CDR3 spans 17 amino acids. This clonotype was recorded at least ten times. Time point here: before trial treatment.

The V gene is TRBV11-2, the J gene TRBJ2-1; D is tentatively TRBD1 or TRBD2 (6 bases each). The material was PBMCs, obtained before treatment. This receptor was obtained from a male donor with prostate cancer. The CDR3 here is CASSLGDEGGPYNEQFF. DNA of the CDR3: TGTGCCAGCAGCTTAGGAGATGAGGGGGGCCCCTACAATGAGCAGTTCTTC.